This TCR beta chain was documented in a study of control samples from healthy donors and cancer patients. The CDR3 sequence is 14 residues long. V was clipped by 2 bases and J by 3 bases, with 8 bases between them. Looked up from germline, CDR1 is MNHEY and CDR2 is SMNVEV (reference sequence). Produced via immunoSEQ multiplex PCR; TCRdb's table is partial and in-frame only. The sample has 110,000 or so clones; 90% are singletons. This chain joins TRBV27 and TRBJ1-5, with D perhaps TRBD1 (6 bases). What was sequenced was blood. This sequence was found in a human donor in good health. The donor label of this sample is uncertain. In DNA form, the CDR3 reads TGTGCCAGCAGTTTACCAGGGGTCAATCAGCCCCAGCATTTT. Its translation: CASSLPGVNQPQHF.